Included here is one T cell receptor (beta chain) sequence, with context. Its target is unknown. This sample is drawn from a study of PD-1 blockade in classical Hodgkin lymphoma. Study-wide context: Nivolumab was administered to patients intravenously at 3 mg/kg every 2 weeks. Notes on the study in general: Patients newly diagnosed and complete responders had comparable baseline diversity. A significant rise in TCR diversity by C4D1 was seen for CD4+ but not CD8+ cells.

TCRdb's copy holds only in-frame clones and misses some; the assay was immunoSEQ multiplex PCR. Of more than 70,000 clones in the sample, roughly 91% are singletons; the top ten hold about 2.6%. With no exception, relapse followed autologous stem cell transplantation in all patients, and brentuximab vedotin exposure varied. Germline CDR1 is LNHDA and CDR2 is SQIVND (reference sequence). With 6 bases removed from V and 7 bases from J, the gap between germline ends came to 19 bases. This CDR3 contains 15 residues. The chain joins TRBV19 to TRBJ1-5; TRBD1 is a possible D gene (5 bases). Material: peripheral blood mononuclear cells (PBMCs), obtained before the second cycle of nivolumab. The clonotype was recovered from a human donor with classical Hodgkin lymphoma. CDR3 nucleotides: TGTGCCAGTAGCCTCTCCGGGGGTTGGGGACAGCCCCAGCATTTT. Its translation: CASSLSGGWGQPQHF.